This is a list of T cell receptor beta chains from one sample in a study of T cell responses to AZD1222 COVID-19 vaccine. Assay: immunoSEQ multiplex PCR; the TCRdb copy retains only in-frame clones and omits some. The sample consists of over 95,000 clones, over 85% of them appearing once. The starting material was peripheral blood, obtained on day 0 of AZD1222 vaccination. These receptors came from an adult in good health. The CDR3 runs from the conserved cysteine through the conserved F or W. D genes are given only for firm matches. Expanded clones get a size class; other rows say once, few or many, or leave the size out.

D | length | J | V | size | DNA | CDR3
- | 12 | TRBJ1-2 | TRBV6-6 | - | TGTGCCAGCAGCGGGGAGCTCTATGGCTACACCTTC | CASSGELYGYTF
- | 15 | TRBJ2-5 | TRBV27 | - | TGTGCCAGCAGTTTGTCTACAGGGTTCGGCGAGACCCAGTACTTC | CASSLSTGFGETQYF
- | 12 | TRBJ1-2 | TRBV4-2 | - | TGTGCCAGCAGCCAGGGCAACTATGGCTACACCTTC | CASSQGNYGYTF
- | 17 | TRBJ1-1 | TRBV4-3 | - | TGCGCCAGCAGCCAAGACGTATGGGCAGGGCCTAACACTGAAGCTTTCTTT | CASSQDVWAGPNTEAFF
- | 15 | TRBJ1-5 | TRBV19 | - | TGTGCCAGTAGTATAGTGACAGTCGGGGGTCAGCCCCAGCATTTT | CASSIVTVGGQPQHF
- | 14 | TRBJ1-1 | TRBV3-1/TRBV3-2 | - | TGTGCCAGCAGCCAAAATGTGGGGGCCACGGAAGCTTTCTTT | CASSQNVGATEAFF
- | 13 | TRBJ1-2 | TRBV14 | - | TGTGCCAGCAGCCAAAACCAGGACTATGGCTACACCTTC | CASSQNQDYGYTF
TRBD1 | 15 | TRBJ1-1 | TRBV28 | - | TGTGCCAGCAGTTTATTGGGGACAGTTAACACTGAAGCTTTCTTT | CASSLLGTVNTEAFF
- | 13 | TRBJ1-2 | TRBV9 | - | TGTGCCAGCAGCGTAGATTTGTCCTATGGCTACACCTTC | CASSVDLSYGYTF
- | 13 | TRBJ1-3 | TRBV3-1/TRBV3-2 | - | TGTGCCAGCAGCCAAGGGGCTGGAAACACCATATATTTT | CASSQGAGNTIYF
- | 15 | TRBJ1-2 | TRBV5-1 | - | TGCGCCAGCAGCTTGGAGGCAAGACGATCTGAGGGCTACACCTTC | CASSLEARRSEGYTF
TRBD1 | 16 | TRBJ1-4 | TRBV4-1 | - | TGCGCCAGCAGCCAAGATCCGACAGGGGCCGGTGAAAAACTGTTTTTT | CASSQDPTGAGEKLFF
TRBD1 | 19 | TRBJ1-1 | TRBV30 | once | TGTGCCTGGAGACATCGAACGGGACAGGGGGTTTTTTTTGTCACTGAAGCTTTCTTT | CAWRHRTGQGVFFVTEAFF
- | 15 | TRBJ1-1 | TRBV6-2/TRBV6-3 | - | TGTGCCAGCAGTTCCCACGGGACGGCTAACACTGAAGCTTTCTTT | CASSSHGTANTEAFF
- | 14 | TRBJ1-5 | TRBV9 | - | TGTGCCAGCAGCGTAGGGCAGGGTGATCAGCCCCAGCATTTT | CASSVGQGDQPQHF
- | 14 | TRBJ1-1 | TRBV5-6 | - | TGTGCCAGCAGCTTGGGACACTCGAACACTGAAGCTTTCTTT | CASSLGHSNTEAFF
- | 16 | TRBJ2-6 | TRBV7-9 | - | TGTGCCAGCAGCTTAGACGGGGGTATAGGGGCCAACGTCCTGACTTTC | CASSLDGGIGANVLTF
- | 16 | TRBJ1-4 | TRBV18 | - | TGTGCCAGCTCACCGCAGGGGAGGACTATTATTGAAAAACTGTTTTTT | CASSPQGRTIIEKLFF
- | 15 | TRBJ1-5 | TRBV3-1/TRBV3-2 | - | TGTGCCAGCAGCCAAGGCGTGGGGGGCGGGGGGCCCCAGCATTTT | CASSQGVGGGGPQHF
TRBD1 | 18 | TRBJ1-5 | TRBV6-1 | - | TGTGCCAGCAGTGAATTTCGTGGGACAGCGAATAGCAATCAGCCCCAGCATTTT | CASSEFRGTANSNQPQHF
TRBD2 | 17 | TRBJ2-3 | TRBV6-4 | - | TGTGCCAGCAGTGACTCGAGGGCTAGCGGGAGGGCAGATACGCAGTATTTT | CASSDSRASGRADTQYF
- | 13 | TRBJ2-3 | TRBV11-3 | once | TGTGCCAGCAGCTTAGCGGGGACAGATACGCAGTATTTT | CASSLAGTDTQYF